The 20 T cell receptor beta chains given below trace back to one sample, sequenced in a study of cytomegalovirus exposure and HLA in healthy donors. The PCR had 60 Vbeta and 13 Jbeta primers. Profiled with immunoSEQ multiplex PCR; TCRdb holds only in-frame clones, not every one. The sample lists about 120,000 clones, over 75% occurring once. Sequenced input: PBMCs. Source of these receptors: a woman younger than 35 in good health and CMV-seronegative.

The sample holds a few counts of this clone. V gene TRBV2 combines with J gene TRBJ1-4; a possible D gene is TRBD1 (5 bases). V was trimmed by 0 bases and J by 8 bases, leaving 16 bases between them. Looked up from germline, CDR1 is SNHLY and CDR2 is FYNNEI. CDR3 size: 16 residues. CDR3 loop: CASSEALGQGREKLFF. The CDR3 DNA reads TGTGCCAGCAGTGAAGCGCTGGGGCAGGGCAGGGAAAAACTGTTTTTT.

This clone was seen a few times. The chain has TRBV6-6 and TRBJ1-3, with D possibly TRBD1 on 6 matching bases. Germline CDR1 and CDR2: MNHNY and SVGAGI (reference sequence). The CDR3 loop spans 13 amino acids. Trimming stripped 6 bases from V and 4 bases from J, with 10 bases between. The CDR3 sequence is CASRRGQGNTIYF. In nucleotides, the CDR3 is TGTGCCAGCAGGCGCGGACAGGGAAACACCATATATTTT.

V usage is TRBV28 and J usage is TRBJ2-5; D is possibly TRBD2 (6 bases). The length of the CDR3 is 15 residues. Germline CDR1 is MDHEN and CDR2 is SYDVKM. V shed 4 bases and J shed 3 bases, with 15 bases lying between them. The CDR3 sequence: CASSSMGRGEETQYF. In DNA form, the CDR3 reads TGTGCCAGCAGTTCAATGGGGCGGGGAGAAGAGACCCAGTACTTC.

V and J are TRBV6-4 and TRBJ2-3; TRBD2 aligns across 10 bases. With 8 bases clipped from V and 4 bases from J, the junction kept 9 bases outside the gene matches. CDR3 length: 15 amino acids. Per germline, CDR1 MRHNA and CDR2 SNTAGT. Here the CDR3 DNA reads TGTGCCAGCTCCAGCCTAGCGGGAGCTCCAGATACGCAGTATTTT. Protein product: CASSSLAGAPDTQYF.

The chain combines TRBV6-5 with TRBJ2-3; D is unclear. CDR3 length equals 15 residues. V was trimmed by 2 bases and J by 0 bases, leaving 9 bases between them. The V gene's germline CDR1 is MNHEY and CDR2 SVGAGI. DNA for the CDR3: TGTGCCAGCAGTTACCTCTTTAGCAGCACAGATACGCAGTATTTT. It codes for CASSYLFSSTDTQYF.

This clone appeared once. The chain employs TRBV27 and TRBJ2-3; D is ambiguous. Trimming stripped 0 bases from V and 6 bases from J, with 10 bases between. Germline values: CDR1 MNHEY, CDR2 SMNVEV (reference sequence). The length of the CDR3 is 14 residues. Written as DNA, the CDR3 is TGTGCCAGCAGTTTATCGAAGTCGGTGGATACGCAGTATTTT. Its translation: CASSLSKSVDTQYF.

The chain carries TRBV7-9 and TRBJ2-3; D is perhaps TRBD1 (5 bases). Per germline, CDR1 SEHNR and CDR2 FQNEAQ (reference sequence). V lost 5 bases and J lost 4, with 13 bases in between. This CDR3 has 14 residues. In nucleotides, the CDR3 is TGTGCCAGCAGCCTACAGGTGACGGCAGATACGCAGTATTTT. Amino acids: CASSLQVTADTQYF.

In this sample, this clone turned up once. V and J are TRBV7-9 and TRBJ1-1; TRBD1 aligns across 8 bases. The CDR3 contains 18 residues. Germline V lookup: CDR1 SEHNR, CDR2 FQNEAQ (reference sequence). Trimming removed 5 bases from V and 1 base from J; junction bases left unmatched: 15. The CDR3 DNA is TGTGCCAGCAGCCCATTAATCGGGCAGGGGGCTAAGAACACTGAAGCTTTCTTT. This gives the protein CASSPLIGQGAKNTEAFF.

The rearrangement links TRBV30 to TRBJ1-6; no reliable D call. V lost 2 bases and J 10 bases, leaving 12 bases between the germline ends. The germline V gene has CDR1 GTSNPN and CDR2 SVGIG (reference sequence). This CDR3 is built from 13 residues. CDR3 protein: CAWSQTRASPLHF. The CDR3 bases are TGTGCCTGGAGTCAGACAAGAGCCTCACCCCTCCACTTT.

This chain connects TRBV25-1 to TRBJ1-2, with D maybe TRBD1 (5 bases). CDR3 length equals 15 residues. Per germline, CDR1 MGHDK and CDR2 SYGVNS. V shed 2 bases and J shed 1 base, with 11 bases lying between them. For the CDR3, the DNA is TGTGCCAGCAGTGAAAGGGGCGGAGATAACTATGGCTACACCTTC. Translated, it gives CASSERGGDNYGYTF.

In DNA, the CDR3 is TGTGCCAGCATCGGTCCGGGACAGCGTTATGGCTACACCTTC. This codes for CASIGPGQRYGYTF. The V call is TRBV13, the J call TRBJ1-2; 7 nucleotides match TRBD1. The V gene end was trimmed by 7 bases and the J gene end by 5 bases; junction bases not matched to a gene: 10. In germline, CDR1 is PRHDT, CDR2 FYEKMQ (reference sequence). This CDR3 comprises 14 residues.

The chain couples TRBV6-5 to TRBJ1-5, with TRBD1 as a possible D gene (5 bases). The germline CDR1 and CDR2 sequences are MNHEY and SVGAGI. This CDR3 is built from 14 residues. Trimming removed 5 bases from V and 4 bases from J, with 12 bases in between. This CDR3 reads CASSEHRKNQPQHF. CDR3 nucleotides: TGTGCCAGCAGTGAACACAGGAAAAATCAGCCCCAGCATTTT.

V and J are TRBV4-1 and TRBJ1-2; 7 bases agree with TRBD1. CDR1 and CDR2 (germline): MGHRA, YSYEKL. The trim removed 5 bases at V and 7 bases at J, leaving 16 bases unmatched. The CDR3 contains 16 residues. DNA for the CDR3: TGCGCCAGCAGCAACGACAGGGCCGCGGGGACGGGTGGCTACACCTTC. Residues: CASSNDRAAGTGGYTF.

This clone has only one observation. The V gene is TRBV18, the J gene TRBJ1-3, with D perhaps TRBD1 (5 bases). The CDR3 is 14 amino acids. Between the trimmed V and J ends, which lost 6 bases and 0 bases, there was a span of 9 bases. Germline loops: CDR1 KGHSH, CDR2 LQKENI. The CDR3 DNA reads TGTGCCAGCTCCTTAGGGGCCTCTGGAAACACCATATATTTT. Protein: CASSLGASGNTIYF.

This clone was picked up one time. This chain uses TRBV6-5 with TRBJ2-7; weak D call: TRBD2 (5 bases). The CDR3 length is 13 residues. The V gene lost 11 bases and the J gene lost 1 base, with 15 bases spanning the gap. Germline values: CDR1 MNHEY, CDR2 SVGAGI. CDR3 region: CASREGSSYEQYF. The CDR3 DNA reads TGTGCCTCGAGAGAAGGGAGTTCCTACGAGCAGTACTTC.

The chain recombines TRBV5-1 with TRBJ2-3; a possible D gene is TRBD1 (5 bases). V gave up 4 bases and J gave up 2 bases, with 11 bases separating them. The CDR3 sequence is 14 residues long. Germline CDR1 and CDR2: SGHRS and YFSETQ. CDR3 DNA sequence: TGCGCCAGCAGCCTACAACAGGTCACAGATACGCAGTATTTT. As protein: CASSLQQVTDTQYF. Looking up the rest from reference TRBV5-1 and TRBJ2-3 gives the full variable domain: KAGVTQTPRYLIKTRGQQVTLSCSPISGHRSVSWYQQTPGQGLQFLFEYFSETQRNKGNFPGRFSGRQFSNSRSEMNVSTLELGDSALYLCASSLQQVTDTQYFGPGTRLTVL.

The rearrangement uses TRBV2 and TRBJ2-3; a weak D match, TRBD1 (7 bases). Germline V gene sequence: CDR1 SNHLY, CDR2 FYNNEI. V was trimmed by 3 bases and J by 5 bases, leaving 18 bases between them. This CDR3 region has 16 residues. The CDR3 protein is CASSDQGRGVGDTQYF. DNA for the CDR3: TGTGCCAGCAGTGATCAGGGCAGGGGGGTGGGAGATACGCAGTATTTT. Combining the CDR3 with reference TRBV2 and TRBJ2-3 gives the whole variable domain EPEVTQTPSHQVTQMGQEVILRCVPISNHLYFYWYRQILGQKVEFLVSFYNNEISEKSEIFDDQFSVERPDGSNFTLKIRSTKLEDSAMYFCASSDQGRGVGDTQYFGPGTRLTVL.

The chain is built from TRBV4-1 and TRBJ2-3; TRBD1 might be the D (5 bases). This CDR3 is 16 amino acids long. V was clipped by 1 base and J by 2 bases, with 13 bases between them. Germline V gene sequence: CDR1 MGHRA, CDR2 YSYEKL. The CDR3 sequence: CASSQVTGSPTDTQYF. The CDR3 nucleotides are TGCGCCAGCAGCCAAGTTACAGGATCCCCCACAGATACGCAGTATTTT.

The DNA for the CDR3 is TGTGCCAGCAGCCGACAGGGGGACTACTATGGCTACACCTTC. Protein product: CASSRQGDYYGYTF. The chain employs TRBV7-2 and TRBJ1-2; the match to TRBD1 covers 9 bases. CDR3 length: 14 residues. Germline V gene data show CDR1 as SGHTA and CDR2 as FQGNSA. Trimming took 5 bases from V and 3 from J; bases not matched to a gene: 4.

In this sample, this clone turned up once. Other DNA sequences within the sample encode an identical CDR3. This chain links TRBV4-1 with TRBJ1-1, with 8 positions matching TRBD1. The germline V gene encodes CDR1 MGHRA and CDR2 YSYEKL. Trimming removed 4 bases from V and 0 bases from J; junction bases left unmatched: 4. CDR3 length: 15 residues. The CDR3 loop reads CASSPGQGVNTEAFF. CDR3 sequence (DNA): TGCGCCAGCAGCCCTGGACAGGGAGTGAACACTGAAGCTTTCTTT.